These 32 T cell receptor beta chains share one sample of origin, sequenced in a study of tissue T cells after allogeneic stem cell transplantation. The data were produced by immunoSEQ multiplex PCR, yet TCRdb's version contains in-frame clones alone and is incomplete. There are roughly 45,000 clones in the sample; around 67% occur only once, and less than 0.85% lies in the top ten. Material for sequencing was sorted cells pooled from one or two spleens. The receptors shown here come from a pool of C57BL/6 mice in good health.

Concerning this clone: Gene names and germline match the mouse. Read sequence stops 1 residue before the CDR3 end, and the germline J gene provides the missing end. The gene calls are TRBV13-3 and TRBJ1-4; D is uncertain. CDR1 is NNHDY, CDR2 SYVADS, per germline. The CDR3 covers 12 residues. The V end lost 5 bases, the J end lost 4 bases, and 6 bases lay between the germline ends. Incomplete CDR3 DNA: TGTGCCAGCAGGCACAACAACGAAAGATTATTT. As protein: CASRHNNERLF. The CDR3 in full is CASRHNNERLFF.

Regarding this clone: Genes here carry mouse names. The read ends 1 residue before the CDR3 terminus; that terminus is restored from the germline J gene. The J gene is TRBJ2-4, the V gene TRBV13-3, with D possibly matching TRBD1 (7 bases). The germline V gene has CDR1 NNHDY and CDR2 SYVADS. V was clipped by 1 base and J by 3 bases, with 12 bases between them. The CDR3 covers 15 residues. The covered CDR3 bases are TGTGCCAGCAGTGATAGGGGGCGCGAACAAAACACCTTGTAC. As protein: CASSDRGREQNTLY. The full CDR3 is CASSDRGREQNTLYF.

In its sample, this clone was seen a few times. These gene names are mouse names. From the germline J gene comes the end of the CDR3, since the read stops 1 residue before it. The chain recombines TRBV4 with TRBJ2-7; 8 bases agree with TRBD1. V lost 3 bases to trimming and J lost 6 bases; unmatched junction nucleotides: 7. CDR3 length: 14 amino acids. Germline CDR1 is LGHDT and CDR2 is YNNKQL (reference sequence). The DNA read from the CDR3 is TGTGCCAGCAGCTATGGAGACAGGGGACTTGAACAGTAC. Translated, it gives CASSYGDRGLEQY. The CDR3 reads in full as CASSYGDRGLEQYF.

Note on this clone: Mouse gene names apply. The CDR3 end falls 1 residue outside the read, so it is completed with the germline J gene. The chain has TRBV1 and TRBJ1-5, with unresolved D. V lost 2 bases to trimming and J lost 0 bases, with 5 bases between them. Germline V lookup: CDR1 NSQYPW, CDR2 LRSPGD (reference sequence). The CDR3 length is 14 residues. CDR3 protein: CTCSAQNNNQAPLF. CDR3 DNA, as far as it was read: TGCACCTGCAGTGCACAGAATAACAACCAGGCTCCGCTT.

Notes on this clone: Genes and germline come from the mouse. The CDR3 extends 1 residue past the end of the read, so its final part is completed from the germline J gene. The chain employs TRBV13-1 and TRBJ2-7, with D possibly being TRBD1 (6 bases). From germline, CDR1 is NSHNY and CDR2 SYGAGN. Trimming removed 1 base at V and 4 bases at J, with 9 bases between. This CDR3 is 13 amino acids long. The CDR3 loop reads CASSDRDNYEQYF. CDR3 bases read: TGTGCCAGCAGTGATCGGGACAATTATGAACAGTAC.

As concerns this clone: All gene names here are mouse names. The CDR3 protein is CAWSLGWMNYAEQFF. The CDR3 bases that were read are TGTGCCTGGAGTCTAGGCTGGATGAACTATGCTGAGCAGTTC. The rearrangement links TRBV31 to TRBJ2-1; D gene uncertain. The read finishes 1 residue shy of the CDR3 end, and the germline J gene is used to complete it. The CDR3 loop spans 15 amino acids. The ends were cut back, 0 bases at V and 1 base at J, with 10 bases in the middle. Germline values: CDR1 GKSSPN, CDR2 SITVG.

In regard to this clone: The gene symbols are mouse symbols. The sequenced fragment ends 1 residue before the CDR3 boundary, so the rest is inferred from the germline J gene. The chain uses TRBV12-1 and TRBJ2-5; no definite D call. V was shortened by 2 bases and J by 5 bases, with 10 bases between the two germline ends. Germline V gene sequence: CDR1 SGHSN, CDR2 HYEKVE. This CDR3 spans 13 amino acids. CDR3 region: CASSRGRGDTQYF. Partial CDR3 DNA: TGTGCCAGCTCTCGAGGGCGGGGAGACACCCAGTAC.

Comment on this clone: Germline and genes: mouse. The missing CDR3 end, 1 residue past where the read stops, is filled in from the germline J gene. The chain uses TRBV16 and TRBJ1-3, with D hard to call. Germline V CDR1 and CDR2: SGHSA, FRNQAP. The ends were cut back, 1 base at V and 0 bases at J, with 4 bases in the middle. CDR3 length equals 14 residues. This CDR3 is CASSLASSGNTLYF. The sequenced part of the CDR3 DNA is TGTGCAAGCAGCTTAGCCAGTTCTGGAAATACGCTCTAT.

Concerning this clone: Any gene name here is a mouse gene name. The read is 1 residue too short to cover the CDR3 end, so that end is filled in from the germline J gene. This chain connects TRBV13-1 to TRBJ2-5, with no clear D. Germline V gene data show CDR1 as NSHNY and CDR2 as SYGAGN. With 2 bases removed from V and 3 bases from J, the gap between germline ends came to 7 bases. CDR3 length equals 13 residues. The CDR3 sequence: CASSEGPQDTQYF. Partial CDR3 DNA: TGTGCCAGCAGTGAAGGACCGCAAGACACCCAGTAC.

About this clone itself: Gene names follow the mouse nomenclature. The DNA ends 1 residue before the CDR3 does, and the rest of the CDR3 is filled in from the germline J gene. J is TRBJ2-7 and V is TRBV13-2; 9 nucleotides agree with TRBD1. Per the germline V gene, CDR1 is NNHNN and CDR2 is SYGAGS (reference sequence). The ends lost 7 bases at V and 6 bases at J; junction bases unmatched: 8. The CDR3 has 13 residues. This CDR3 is CASSGGQGGEQYF. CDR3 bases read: TGTGCCAGCAGTGGGGGACAGGGAGGTGAACAGTAC.

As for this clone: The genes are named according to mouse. The CDR3 reads CASSPWGAEQYF. Incomplete CDR3 DNA: TGTGCCAGCAGCCCCTGGGGGGCTGAACAGTAC. The chain uses TRBV3 and TRBJ2-7, with 8 nucleotides matching TRBD2. The read halts 1 residue ahead of the CDR3 end, with the missing end drawn from the germline J gene. The V and J ends lost 5 bases and 6 bases, in that order; junction bases with no gene match: 3. The length of the CDR3 is 12 residues. The germline V gene encodes CDR1 SNHLY and CDR2 FYNGKV (reference sequence).

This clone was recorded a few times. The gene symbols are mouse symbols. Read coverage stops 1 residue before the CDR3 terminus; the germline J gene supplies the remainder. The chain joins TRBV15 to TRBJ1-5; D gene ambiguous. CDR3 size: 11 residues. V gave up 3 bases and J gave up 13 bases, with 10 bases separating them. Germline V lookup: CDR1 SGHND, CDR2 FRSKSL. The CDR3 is CASSFRPRPLF. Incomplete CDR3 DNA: TGTGCCAGCAGTTTCCGTCCGCGCCCGCTT.

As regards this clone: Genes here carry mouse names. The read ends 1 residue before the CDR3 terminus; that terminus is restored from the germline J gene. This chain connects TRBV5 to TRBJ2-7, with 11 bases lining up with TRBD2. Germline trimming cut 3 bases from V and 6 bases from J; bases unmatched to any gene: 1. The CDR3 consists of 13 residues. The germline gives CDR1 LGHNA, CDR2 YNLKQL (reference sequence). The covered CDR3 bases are TGTGCCAGCAGCCACGGACTGGGGGGTGAACAGTAC. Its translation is CASSHGLGGEQY. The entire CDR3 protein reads CASSHGLGGEQYF.

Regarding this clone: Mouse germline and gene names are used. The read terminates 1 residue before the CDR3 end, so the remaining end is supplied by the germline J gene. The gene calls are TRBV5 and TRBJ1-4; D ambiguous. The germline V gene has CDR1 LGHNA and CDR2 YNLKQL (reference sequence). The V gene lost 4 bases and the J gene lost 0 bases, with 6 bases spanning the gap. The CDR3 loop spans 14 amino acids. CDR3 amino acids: CASSPGISNERLFF. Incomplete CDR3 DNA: TGTGCCAGCAGCCCGGGGATTTCCAACGAAAGATTATTT.

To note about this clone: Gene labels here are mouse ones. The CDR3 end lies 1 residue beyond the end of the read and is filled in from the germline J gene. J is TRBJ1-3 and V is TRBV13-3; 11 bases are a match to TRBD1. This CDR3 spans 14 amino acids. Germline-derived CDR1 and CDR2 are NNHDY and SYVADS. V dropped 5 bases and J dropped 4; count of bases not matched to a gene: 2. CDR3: CASRDRGPGNTLYF. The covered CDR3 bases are TGTGCCAGCAGGGACAGGGGGCCAGGAAATACGCTCTAT.

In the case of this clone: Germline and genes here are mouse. The CDR3: CGARPGTSAETLYF. CDR3 DNA (partial): TGTGGTGCTAGGCCGGGGACTAGTGCAGAAACGCTGTAT. This chain joins TRBV20 and TRBJ2-3, with D perhaps TRBD2 (6 bases). The sequenced fragment ends 1 residue before the CDR3 boundary, so the rest is inferred from the germline J gene. Trimming removed 2 bases from V and 0 bases from J, with 9 bases in between. The V gene's germline CDR1 is GFQATS and CDR2 STVNSAI. The CDR3 covers 14 residues.

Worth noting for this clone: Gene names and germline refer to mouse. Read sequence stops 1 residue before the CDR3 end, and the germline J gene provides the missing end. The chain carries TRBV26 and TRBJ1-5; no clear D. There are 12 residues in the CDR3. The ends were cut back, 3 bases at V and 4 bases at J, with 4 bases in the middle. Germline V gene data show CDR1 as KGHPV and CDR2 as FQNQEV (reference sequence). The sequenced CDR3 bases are TGTGCCAGCAGTCTCACAAACCAGGCTCCGCTT. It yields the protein CASSLTNQAPL. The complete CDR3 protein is CASSLTNQAPLF. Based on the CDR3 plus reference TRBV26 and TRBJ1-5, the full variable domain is NSKVIQTPRYLVKGQGQKAKMRCIPEKGHPVVFWYQQNKNNEFKFLINFQNQEVLQQIDMTEKRFSAECPSNSPCSLEIQSSEAGDSALYLCASSLTNQAPLFGEGTRLSVL.

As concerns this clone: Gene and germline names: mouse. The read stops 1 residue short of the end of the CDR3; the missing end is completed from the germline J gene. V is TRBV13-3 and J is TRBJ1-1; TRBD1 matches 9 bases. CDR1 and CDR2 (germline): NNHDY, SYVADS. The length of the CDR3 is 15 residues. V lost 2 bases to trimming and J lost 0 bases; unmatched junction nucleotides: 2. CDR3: CASSERQGANTEVFF. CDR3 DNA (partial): TGTGCCAGCAGTGAGAGACAGGGGGCAAACACAGAAGTCTTC.

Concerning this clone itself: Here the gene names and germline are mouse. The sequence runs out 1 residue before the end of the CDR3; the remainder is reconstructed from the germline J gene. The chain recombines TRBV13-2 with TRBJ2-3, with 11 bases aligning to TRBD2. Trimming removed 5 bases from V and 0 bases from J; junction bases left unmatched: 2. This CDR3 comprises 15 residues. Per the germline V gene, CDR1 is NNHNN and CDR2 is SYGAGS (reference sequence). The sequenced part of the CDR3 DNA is TGTGCCAGCGGGGACTGGGGGGCGAGTGCAGAAACGCTGTAT. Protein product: CASGDWGASAETLY. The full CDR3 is CASGDWGASAETLYF.

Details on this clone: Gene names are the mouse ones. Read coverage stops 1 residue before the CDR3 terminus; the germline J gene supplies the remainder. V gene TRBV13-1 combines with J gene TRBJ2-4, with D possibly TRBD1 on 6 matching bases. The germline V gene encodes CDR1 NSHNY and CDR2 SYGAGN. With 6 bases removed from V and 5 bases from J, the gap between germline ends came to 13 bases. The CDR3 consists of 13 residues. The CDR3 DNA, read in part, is TGTGCCAGCAAGGACAGTAAGGGAAACACCTTGTAC. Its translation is CASKDSKGNTLY. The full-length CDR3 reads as CASKDSKGNTLYF.

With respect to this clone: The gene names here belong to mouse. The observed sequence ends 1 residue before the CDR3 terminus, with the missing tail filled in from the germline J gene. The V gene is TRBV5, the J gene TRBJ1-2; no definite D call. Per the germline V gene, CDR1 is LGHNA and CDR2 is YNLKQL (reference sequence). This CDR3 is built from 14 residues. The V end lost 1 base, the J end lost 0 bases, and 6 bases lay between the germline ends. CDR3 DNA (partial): TGTGCCAGCAGCCAAGGACTGACAAACTCCGACTACACC. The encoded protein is CASSQGLTNSDYT. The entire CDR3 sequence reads CASSQGLTNSDYTF.

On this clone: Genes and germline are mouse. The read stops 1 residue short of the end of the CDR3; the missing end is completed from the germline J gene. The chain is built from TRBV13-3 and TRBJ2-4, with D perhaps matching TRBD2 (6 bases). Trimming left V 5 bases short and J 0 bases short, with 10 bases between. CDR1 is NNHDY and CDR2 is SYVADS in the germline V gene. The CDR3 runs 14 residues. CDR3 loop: CASRGTSSQNTLYF. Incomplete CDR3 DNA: TGTGCCAGCAGAGGGACTTCTAGTCAAAACACCTTGTAC.

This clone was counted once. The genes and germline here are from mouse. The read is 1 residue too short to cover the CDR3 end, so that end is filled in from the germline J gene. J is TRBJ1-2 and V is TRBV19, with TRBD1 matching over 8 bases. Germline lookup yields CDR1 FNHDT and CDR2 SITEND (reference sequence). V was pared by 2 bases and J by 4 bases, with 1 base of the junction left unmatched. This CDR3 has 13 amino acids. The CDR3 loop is CASSMTGASDYTF. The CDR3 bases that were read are TGTGCCAGCAGTATGACAGGGGCCTCCGACTACACC.

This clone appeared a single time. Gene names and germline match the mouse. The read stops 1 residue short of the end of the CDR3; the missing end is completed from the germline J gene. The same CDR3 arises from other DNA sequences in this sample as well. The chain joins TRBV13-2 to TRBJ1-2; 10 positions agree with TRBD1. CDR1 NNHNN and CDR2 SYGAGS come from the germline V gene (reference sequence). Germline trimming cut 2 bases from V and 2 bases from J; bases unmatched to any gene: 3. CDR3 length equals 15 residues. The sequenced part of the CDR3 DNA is TGTGCCAGCGGTGAGCCGGGACAGGGGAACTCCGACTACACC. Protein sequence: CASGEPGQGNSDYT. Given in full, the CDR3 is CASGEPGQGNSDYTF.

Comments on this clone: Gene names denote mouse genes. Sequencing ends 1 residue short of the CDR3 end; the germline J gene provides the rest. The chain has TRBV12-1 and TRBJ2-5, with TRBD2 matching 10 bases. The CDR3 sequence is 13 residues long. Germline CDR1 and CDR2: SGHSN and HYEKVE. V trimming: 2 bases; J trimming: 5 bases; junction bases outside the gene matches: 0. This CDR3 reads CASSRDWGDTQYF. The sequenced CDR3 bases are TGTGCCAGCTCTCGGGACTGGGGAGACACCCAGTAC. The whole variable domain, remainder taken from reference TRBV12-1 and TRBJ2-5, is DSGVVQSPRHIIKEKGGRSVLTCIPISGHSNVVWYQQTLGKELKFLIQHYEKVERDKGFLPSRFSVQQFDDYHSEMNMSALELEDSAMYFCASSRDWGDTQYFGPGTRLLVL.

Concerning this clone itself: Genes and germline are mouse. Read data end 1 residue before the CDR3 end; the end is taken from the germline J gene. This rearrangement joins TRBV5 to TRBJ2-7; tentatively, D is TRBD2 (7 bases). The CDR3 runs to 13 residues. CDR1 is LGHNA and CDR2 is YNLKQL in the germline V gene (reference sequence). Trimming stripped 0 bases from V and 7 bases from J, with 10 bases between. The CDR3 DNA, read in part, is TGTGCCAGCAGCCAAGAAGGGGGGCGGGAACAGTAC. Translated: CASSQEGGREQY. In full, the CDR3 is CASSQEGGREQYF.

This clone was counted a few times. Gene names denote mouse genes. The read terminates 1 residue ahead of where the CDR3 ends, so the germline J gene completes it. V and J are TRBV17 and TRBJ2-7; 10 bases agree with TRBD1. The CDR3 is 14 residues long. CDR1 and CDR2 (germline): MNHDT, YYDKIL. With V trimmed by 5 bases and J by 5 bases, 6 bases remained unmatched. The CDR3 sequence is CASSPKTGGDEQYF. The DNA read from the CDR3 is TGTGCTAGCAGTCCCAAGACAGGGGGCGATGAACAGTAC.

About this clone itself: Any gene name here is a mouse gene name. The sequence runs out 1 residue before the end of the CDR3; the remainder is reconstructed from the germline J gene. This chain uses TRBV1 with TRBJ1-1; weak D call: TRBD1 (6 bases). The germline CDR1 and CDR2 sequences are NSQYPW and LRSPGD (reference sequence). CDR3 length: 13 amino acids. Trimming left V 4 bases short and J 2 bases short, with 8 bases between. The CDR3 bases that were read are TGCACCTGCAGTGACAGGGACAACACAGAAGTCTTC. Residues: CTCSDRDNTEVF. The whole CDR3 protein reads CTCSDRDNTEVFF. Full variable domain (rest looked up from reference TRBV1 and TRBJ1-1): VTLLEQNPRWRLVPRGQAVNLRCILKNSQYPWMSWYQQDLQKQLQWLFTLRSPGDKEVKSLPGADYLATRVTDTELRLQVANMSQGRTLYCTCSDRDNTEVFFGKGTRLTVV.

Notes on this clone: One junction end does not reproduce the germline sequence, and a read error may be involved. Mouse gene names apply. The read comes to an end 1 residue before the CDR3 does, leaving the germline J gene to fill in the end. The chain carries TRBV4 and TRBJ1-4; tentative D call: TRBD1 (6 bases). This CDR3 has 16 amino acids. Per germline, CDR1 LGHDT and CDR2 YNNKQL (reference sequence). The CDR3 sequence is CASSQDRPISNERLFF. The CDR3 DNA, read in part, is TGTGCCAGCAGCCAAGACAGGCCCATTTCCAACGAAAGATTATTT.

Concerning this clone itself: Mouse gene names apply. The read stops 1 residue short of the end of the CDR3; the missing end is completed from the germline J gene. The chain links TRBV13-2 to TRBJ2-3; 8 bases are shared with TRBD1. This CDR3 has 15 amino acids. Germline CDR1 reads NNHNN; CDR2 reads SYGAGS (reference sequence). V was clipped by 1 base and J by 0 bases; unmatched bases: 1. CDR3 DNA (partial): TGTGCCAGCGGTGATTCAGGGGGCAGTGCAGAAACGCTGTAT. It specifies CASGDSGGSAETLY. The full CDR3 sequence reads CASGDSGGSAETLYF.

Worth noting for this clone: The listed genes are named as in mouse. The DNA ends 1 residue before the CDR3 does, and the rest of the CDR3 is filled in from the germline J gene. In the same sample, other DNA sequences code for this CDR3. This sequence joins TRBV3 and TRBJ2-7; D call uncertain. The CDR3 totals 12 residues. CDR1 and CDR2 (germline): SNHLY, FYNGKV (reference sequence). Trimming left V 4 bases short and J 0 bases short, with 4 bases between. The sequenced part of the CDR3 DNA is TGTGCCAGCAGCTCTAGCTCCTATGAACAGTAC. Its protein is CASSSSSYEQY. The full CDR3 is CASSSSSYEQYF.

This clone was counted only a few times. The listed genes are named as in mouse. CDR3 bases read: TGTGCAAGCAGCTTAGGGGGGAGCGAAAGATTATTT. Its protein is CASSLGGSERLF. The complete CDR3 protein is CASSLGGSERLFF. The gene calls are TRBV16 and TRBJ1-4, with TRBD1 as a possible D gene (5 bases). The CDR3 end is not reached by the read, which stops 1 residue before it; the germline J gene fills it in. The CDR3 is made up of 13 amino acids. V was clipped by 1 base and J by 7 bases, with 7 bases between them. The germline CDR1 and CDR2 sequences are SGHSA and FRNQAP.